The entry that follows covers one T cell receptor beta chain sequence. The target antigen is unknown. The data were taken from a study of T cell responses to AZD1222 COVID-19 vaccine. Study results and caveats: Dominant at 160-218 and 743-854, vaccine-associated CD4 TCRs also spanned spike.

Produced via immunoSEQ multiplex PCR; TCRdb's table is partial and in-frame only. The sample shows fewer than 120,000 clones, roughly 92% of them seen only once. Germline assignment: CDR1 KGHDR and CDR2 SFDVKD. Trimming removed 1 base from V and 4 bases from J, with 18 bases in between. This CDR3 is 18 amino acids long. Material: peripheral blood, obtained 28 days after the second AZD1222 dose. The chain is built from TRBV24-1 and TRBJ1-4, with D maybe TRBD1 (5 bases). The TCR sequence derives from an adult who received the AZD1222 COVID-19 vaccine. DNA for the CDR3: TGTGCCACCAGTGATTTTGAGCACAGGAACGGGAATAATGAAAAACTGTTTTTT. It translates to CATSDFEHRNGNNEKLFF.